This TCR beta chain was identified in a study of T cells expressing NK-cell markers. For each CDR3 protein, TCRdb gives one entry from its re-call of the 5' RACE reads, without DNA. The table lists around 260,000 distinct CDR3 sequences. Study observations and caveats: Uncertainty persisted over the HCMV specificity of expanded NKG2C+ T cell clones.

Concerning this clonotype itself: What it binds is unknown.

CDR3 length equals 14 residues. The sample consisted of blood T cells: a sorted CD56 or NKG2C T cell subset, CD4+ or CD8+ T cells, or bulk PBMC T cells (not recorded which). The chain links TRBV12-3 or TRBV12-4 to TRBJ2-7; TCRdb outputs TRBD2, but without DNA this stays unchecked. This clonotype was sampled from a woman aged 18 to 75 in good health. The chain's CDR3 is CASSLSSGSYEQYF.